These T cell receptor beta chains were read from a single sample in a study of blood T cells in healthy people across ages. TCRdb processed the 5' RACE reads anew with MiXCR; each CDR3 protein has one entry. The sample contains fewer than 700,000 distinct CDR3 sequences, approximately 40% of which appear only once. Sequencing was done on a sample of blood. All receptors come from a man of 80 years or more in good health. Each CDR3 is given with its conserved first and last residue. D genes are given only for firm matches. Size is omitted from some rows. Given values are once, few, many or a class for expanded clones.

clone size: few; V gene: TRBV20-1; J gene: TRBJ2-1; D gene: .; CDR3 DNA: TGCAGTGCTAGCGAACAGACCGGGATTTTGTTCTTC; CDR3 protein: CSASEQTGILFF
clone size: once; V gene: TRBV20-1; J gene: TRBJ2-2; D gene: .; CDR3 DNA: TGCAGTGCTCTTATAGGGGACTCCCGGAACACCGGGGAGCTGTTTTTT; CDR3 protein: CSALIGDSRNTGELFF
clone size: .; V gene: TRBV12-5; J gene: TRBJ2-7; D gene: TRBD1; CDR3 DNA: TGTGCTAGTGGTACCTCATATGGACAGGGGGCTTGGGAGCAGTACTTC; CDR3 protein: CASGTSYGQGAWEQYF
clone size: .; V gene: TRBV10-2; J gene: TRBJ2-2; D gene: .; CDR3 DNA: TGCGCCAGCCGGCGTGGAGAGGCGAACACCGGGGAGCTGTTTTTT; CDR3 protein: CASRRGEANTGELFF
clone size: .; V gene: TRBV6-2/TRBV6-3; J gene: TRBJ2-2; D gene: TRBD1; CDR3 DNA: TGTGCCAGCAGAGGCGCCGGGACAGGGAGGACCGGGGAGCTGTTTTTT; CDR3 protein: CASRGAGTGRTGELFF
clone size: .; V gene: TRBV7-9; J gene: TRBJ2-7; D gene: TRBD2; CDR3 DNA: TGTGCCAGCAGGACACTAGCGGCCTACAATGAGCAGTACTTC; CDR3 protein: CASRTLAAYNEQYF
clone size: few; V gene: TRBV27; J gene: TRBJ2-7; D gene: TRBD2; CDR3 DNA: TGTGCCAGCAGTGTGTCCTCTAGCGGTAGAGAGCAGTACTTC; CDR3 protein: CASSVSSSGREQYF
clone size: .; V gene: TRBV18; J gene: TRBJ2-3; D gene: .; CDR3 DNA: TGTGCCAGCTCACCACCCATCCGAGATACGCAGTATTTT; CDR3 protein: CASSPPIRDTQYF
clone size: .; V gene: TRBV10-3; J gene: TRBJ2-1; D gene: .; CDR3 DNA: TGTGCCATCAGTGAGCAGGAGGTGGAGACCCAGTTCTTC; CDR3 protein: CAISEQEVETQFF
clone size: few; V gene: TRBV7-2; J gene: TRBJ2-5; D gene: .; CDR3 DNA: TGTGCCAGCAGCTTAGGGGTGGCAGGGCTCCAAGAGACCCAGTACTTC; CDR3 protein: CASSLGVAGLQETQYF
clone size: few; V gene: TRBV29-1; J gene: TRBJ1-2; D gene: TRBD1; CDR3 DNA: TGCAGCGTTTCCGGGACAGGGCGCGGCTACACCTTC; CDR3 protein: CSVSGTGRGYTF
clone size: .; V gene: TRBV5-1; J gene: TRBJ2-1; D gene: .; CDR3 DNA: TGCGCCAGCAGCTTCGGGACTCCCACAAGTAATGAGCAGTTCTTC; CDR3 protein: CASSFGTPTSNEQFF
clone size: .; V gene: TRBV2; J gene: TRBJ1-1; D gene: .; CDR3 DNA: TGTGCCAGCCGCTATGAGGGGATGGCTGAAGCTTTCTTT; CDR3 protein: CASRYEGMAEAFF
clone size: few; V gene: TRBV14; J gene: TRBJ2-1; D gene: TRBD1; CDR3 DNA: TGTGCCAGCAGCCAATTCCGGGACAGGGGGTACAATGAGCAGTTCTTC; CDR3 protein: CASSQFRDRGYNEQFF
clone size: many; V gene: TRBV24-1; J gene: TRBJ2-3; D gene: TRBD1; CDR3 DNA: TGTGCCACCAGTGATCCGGGACAGGGGGCTAGCACAGATACGCAGTATTTT; CDR3 protein: CATSDPGQGASTDTQYF
clone size: few; V gene: TRBV5-6; J gene: TRBJ1-4; D gene: .; CDR3 DNA: TGTGCCAGCAGCTTGCGACAGTCTGGAGAAAAACTGTTTTTT; CDR3 protein: CASSLRQSGEKLFF
clone size: .; V gene: TRBV28; J gene: TRBJ1-5; D gene: .; CDR3 DNA: TGTGCCAGCAGTTTAGGCAGGGAGAGGCAGCCCCAGCATTTT; CDR3 protein: CASSLGRERQPQHF
clone size: .; V gene: TRBV7-2; J gene: TRBJ2-3; D gene: TRBD1; CDR3 DNA: TGTGCCAGCAGCTTTCAGGGACAGGGTGATACGCAGTATTTT; CDR3 protein: CASSFQGQGDTQYF
clone size: .; V gene: TRBV3-1; J gene: TRBJ2-4; D gene: .; CDR3 DNA: TGTGCCAGCAGCGAACTCCTAGCCAAAAACATTCAGTACTTC; CDR3 protein: CASSELLAKNIQYF
clone size: .; V gene: TRBV6-1; J gene: TRBJ1-4; D gene: .; CDR3 DNA: TGTGCCAGCAGTGAAGGTGGACCGGGAGTTGAAAAACTGTTTTTT; CDR3 protein: CASSEGGPGVEKLFF
clone size: .; V gene: TRBV12-3/TRBV12-4; J gene: TRBJ1-5; D gene: .; CDR3 DNA: TGTGCCAGCAGTTCCCAGGATGGCAATCAGCCCCAGCATTTT; CDR3 protein: CASSSQDGNQPQHF
clone size: .; V gene: TRBV11-2; J gene: TRBJ1-1; D gene: TRBD1; CDR3 DNA: TGTGCCAGCAGCCCCTGGACAGGAATGAACACTGAAGCTTTCTTT; CDR3 protein: CASSPWTGMNTEAFF
clone size: .; V gene: TRBV4-1; J gene: TRBJ1-2; D gene: TRBD1; CDR3 DNA: TGCGCCAGCAGCCAAGATACCCGGGACAGTCTTAACTATGGCTACACCTTC; CDR3 protein: CASSQDTRDSLNYGYTF
clone size: .; V gene: TRBV20-1; J gene: TRBJ2-1; D gene: .; CDR3 DNA: TGCAGTGCCAATGAAAAGAAGGTAGCGGACCCCCACAATGAGCAGTTCTTC; CDR3 protein: CSANEKKVADPHNEQFF
clone size: .; V gene: TRBV20-1; J gene: TRBJ2-5; D gene: .; CDR3 DNA: TGCAGTGCTAGGTCTCCTCGCATCCAAGAGACCCAGTACTTC; CDR3 protein: CSARSPRIQETQYF
clone size: .; V gene: TRBV28; J gene: TRBJ1-5; D gene: .; CDR3 DNA: TGTGCCAGCAGGGGGCCCAGCCGGGGAGATCAGCCCCAGCATTTT; CDR3 protein: CASRGPSRGDQPQHF
clone size: .; V gene: TRBV9; J gene: TRBJ2-1; D gene: .; CDR3 DNA: TGTGCCAGCAGCCAATTTTCCAGGGGTCGGGAGCAGTTCTTC; CDR3 protein: CASSQFSRGREQFF
clone size: .; V gene: TRBV12-5; J gene: TRBJ2-1; D gene: .; CDR3 DNA: TGTGCTAGTGGTTTGGTCCCTAGCGAGCAGTTCTTC; CDR3 protein: CASGLVPSEQFF
clone size: few; V gene: TRBV5-6; J gene: TRBJ2-3; D gene: .; CDR3 DNA: TGTGCCAGCAGCCCCCCCATGACTAGAGGGGGGGATACGCAGTATTTT; CDR3 protein: CASSPPMTRGGDTQYF
clone size: .; V gene: TRBV20-1; J gene: TRBJ2-3; D gene: TRBD2; CDR3 DNA: TGCAGTGTTCTAGCGGGAGCTCTAGATACGCAGTATTTT; CDR3 protein: CSVLAGALDTQYF
clone size: few; V gene: TRBV14; J gene: TRBJ2-3; D gene: .; CDR3 DNA: TGTGCCAGCAGCCAAGATAGCCATAGGACAGATACGCAGTATTTT; CDR3 protein: CASSQDSHRTDTQYF
clone size: .; V gene: TRBV20-1; J gene: TRBJ1-1; D gene: .; CDR3 DNA: TGCAGTCCGGCGGCCATGAACACTGAAGCTTTCTTT; CDR3 protein: CSPAAMNTEAFF
clone size: .; V gene: TRBV6-5; J gene: TRBJ2-4; D gene: .; CDR3 DNA: TGTGCCAGCAGCGGGACATCTTTACCGCAGTACTTC; CDR3 protein: CASSGTSLPQYF
clone size: .; V gene: TRBV7-2; J gene: TRBJ2-3; D gene: TRBD2; CDR3 DNA: TGTGCCAGCAGCTTAGTTTTGACTAGCGGGAGCGGGCTTAGCACAGATACGCAGTATTTT; CDR3 protein: CASSLVLTSGSGLSTDTQYF
clone size: .; V gene: TRBV7-9; J gene: TRBJ2-1; D gene: TRBD2; CDR3 DNA: TGTGCCAGCCCCCCGCAGGCGGGGGGGCCTTACAATGAGCAGTTCTTC; CDR3 protein: CASPPQAGGPYNEQFF
clone size: many; V gene: TRBV20-1; J gene: TRBJ2-5; D gene: .; CDR3 DNA: TGCAGTGCTAGAGATCCTGGGGTATCCGTGGAGACCCAGTACTTC; CDR3 protein: CSARDPGVSVETQYF
clone size: .; V gene: TRBV3-1; J gene: TRBJ2-7; D gene: .; CDR3 DNA: TGTGCCAGCAGCCAAGAACCGGGAGCCTACGAGCAGTACTTC; CDR3 protein: CASSQEPGAYEQYF
clone size: .; V gene: TRBV20-1; J gene: TRBJ1-5; D gene: .; CDR3 DNA: TGCAGTGCTAGAGGCCAGAGTCTGAATCAGCCCCAGCATTTT; CDR3 protein: CSARGQSLNQPQHF
clone size: few; V gene: TRBV24-1; J gene: TRBJ2-1; D gene: .; CDR3 DNA: TGTGCCACCAGTGATTTAAAGGCTGAGGATCCCTCCTACAATGAGCAGTTCTTC; CDR3 protein: CATSDLKAEDPSYNEQFF
clone size: once; V gene: TRBV18; J gene: TRBJ1-1; D gene: .; CDR3 DNA: TGTGCCAGCTCAGAATCCACGAACACTGAAGCTTTCTTT; CDR3 protein: CASSESTNTEAFF
clone size: .; V gene: TRBV7-2; J gene: TRBJ1-1; D gene: .; CDR3 DNA: TGTGCCAGCAGCCCACAGGCAGGTGGATACACTGAAGCTTTCTTT; CDR3 protein: CASSPQAGGYTEAFF
clone size: few; V gene: TRBV20-1; J gene: TRBJ2-7; D gene: TRBD2; CDR3 DNA: TGCAGTGCTAGAGGGGAGGGGAGCTCCTACGAGCAGTACTTC; CDR3 protein: CSARGEGSSYEQYF
clone size: few; V gene: TRBV25-1; J gene: TRBJ1-1; D gene: .; CDR3 DNA: TGTGCCAGCAGTGGAATTGGACGAGGGACTGAAGCTTTCTTT; CDR3 protein: CASSGIGRGTEAFF
clone size: .; V gene: TRBV6-2/TRBV6-3; J gene: TRBJ2-5; D gene: .; CDR3 DNA: TGTGCCAGCAGGGGCAGACACCAAGAGACCCAGTACTTC; CDR3 protein: CASRGRHQETQYF
clone size: .; V gene: TRBV20-1; J gene: TRBJ1-6; D gene: .; CDR3 DNA: TGCAGTGCTAGAGACCCCAGGGGTCCCGATTCACCCCTCCACTTT; CDR3 protein: CSARDPRGPDSPLHF
clone size: .; V gene: TRBV14; J gene: TRBJ2-3; D gene: .; CDR3 DNA: TGTGCCAGCAGCCAACAGACAGGTCGGGCGGATACGCAGTATTTT; CDR3 protein: CASSQQTGRADTQYF
clone size: .; V gene: TRBV6-5; J gene: TRBJ1-1; D gene: .; CDR3 DNA: TGTGCCAGCAGTAAAGGGGCTATGAACACTGAAGCTTTCTTT; CDR3 protein: CASSKGAMNTEAFF
clone size: .; V gene: TRBV7-9; J gene: TRBJ1-4; D gene: TRBD1; CDR3 DNA: TGTGCCAGCAGCTACTCAGGGGGAGGTGAAAAACTGTTTTTT; CDR3 protein: CASSYSGGGEKLFF
clone size: .; V gene: TRBV10-1; J gene: TRBJ2-5; D gene: .; CDR3 DNA: TGCGCCAGCAGTGATTCGCACGGGGCATCACAAGAGACCCAGTACTTC; CDR3 protein: CASSDSHGASQETQYF
clone size: many; V gene: TRBV12-3/TRBV12-4; J gene: TRBJ1-1; D gene: .; CDR3 DNA: TGTGCCAGCAGTTTGGGACGGGCGAACACTGAAGCTTTCTTT; CDR3 protein: CASSLGRANTEAFF
clone size: .; V gene: TRBV20-1; J gene: TRBJ2-3; D gene: TRBD2; CDR3 DNA: TGCAGTGAGACTAGCGGGGCCACAGATACGCAGTATTTT; CDR3 protein: CSETSGATDTQYF
clone size: .; V gene: TRBV11-2; J gene: TRBJ2-3; D gene: .; CDR3 DNA: TGTGCCAGCAGTATCGGGGCCCTCCCAGATACGCAGTATTTT; CDR3 protein: CASSIGALPDTQYF
clone size: .; V gene: TRBV21-1; J gene: TRBJ2-3; D gene: .; CDR3 DNA: TGTGCCACCAGCGGGCGCACAGATACGCAGTATTTT; CDR3 protein: CATSGRTDTQYF
clone size: few; V gene: TRBV5-1; J gene: TRBJ1-5; D gene: .; CDR3 DNA: TGCGCCAGCAGCTTGGAGGGCGGAAAGGTTGGGCCCCAGCATTTT; CDR3 protein: CASSLEGGKVGPQHF
clone size: .; V gene: TRBV3-1; J gene: TRBJ2-3; D gene: TRBD2; CDR3 DNA: TGTGCCAGCAGCCAAGATGGCGCAGGGAGCGGGAGGTTCACAGATACGCAGTATTTT; CDR3 protein: CASSQDGAGSGRFTDTQYF